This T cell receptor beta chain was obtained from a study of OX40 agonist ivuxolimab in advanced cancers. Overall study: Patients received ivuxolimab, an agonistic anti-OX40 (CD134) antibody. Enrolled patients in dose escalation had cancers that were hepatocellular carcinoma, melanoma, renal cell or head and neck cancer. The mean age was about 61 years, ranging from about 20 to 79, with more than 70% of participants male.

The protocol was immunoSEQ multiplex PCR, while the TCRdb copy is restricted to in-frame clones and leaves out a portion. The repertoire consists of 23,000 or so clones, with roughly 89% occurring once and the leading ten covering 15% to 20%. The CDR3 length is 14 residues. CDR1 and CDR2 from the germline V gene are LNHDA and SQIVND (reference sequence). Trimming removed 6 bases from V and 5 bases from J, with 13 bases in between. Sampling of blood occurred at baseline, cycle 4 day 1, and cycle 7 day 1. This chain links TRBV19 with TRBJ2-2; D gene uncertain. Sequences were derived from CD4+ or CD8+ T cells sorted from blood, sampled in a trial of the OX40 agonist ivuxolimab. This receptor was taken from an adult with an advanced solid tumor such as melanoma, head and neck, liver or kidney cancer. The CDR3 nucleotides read TGTGCCAGTAGGCTAGACATAACAACCGGGGAGCTGTTTTTT. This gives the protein CASRLDITTGELFF.